The present T cell receptor beta chain was sequenced within a study of OX40 agonist ivuxolimab in advanced cancers. Turning to the study itself: Administration of intravenous ivuxolimab to patients occurred every 2 weeks at 0.01 to 10 mg/kg. Study observations and caveats: Averaged across samples, CD8+ T cells carried more expanded clones than CD4+ did. Undetermined was the antigen specificity of the expanded peripheral T cells. Partly responding patients at 0.1-3.0 mg/kg showed some of the smallest clonal expansion.

Sequencing used immunoSEQ multiplex PCR; TCRdb keeps in-frame clones, though not all of them. In the table there are tens of thousands of clones, approximately 89% of which are singletons. Concerning this clone itself: The antigen remains unidentified.

The germline gives CDR1 SGHAT, CDR2 FQNNGV. The CDR3 is 15 residues long. Trimming stripped 4 bases from V and 4 bases from J, with 13 bases between. Sequenced here: CD4+ or CD8+ T cells sorted from blood, sampled in a trial of the OX40 agonist ivuxolimab. This rearrangement joins TRBV11-2 to TRBJ1-4, with D tentatively TRBD1 (5 bases). The TCR comes from an adult with an advanced solid tumor such as melanoma, head and neck, liver or kidney cancer. This chain's CDR3 is CASSSSTVVNEKLFF. The CDR3, as DNA: TGTGCCAGCAGCTCCTCGACAGTAGTTAATGAAAAACTGTTTTTT.